This TCR beta chain was found in a study of blood T cell repertoires in COVID-19 (TCRdb year 2020). Study-wide context: The collaborator samples originated in the United States, Italy and Spain and spanned the acute and convalescent phases of COVID-19. The prospective study material was composed of cDNA or gDNA derived from T cells, B-cell-depleted T cells, or PBMCs. Deeply sampled blood TCRbeta repertoires from subjects exposed to, actively infected with, or recovered from COVID-19 were included in the dataset. A freely available public database, intended as a resource for researchers studying the immune response to SARS-CoV-2, is where the repertoires were released. The samples were drawn from two sources: the first 160 participants of the ongoing ImmuneRACE study, and approximately 1,300 subjects contributed by 6 global collaborators. A de-identified subject ID, COVID-19 status, age in years and sex were almost always included in the sample metadata. Where available, HLA class I and class II types were obtained from metadata supplied by the sample provider rather than from assay-based typing. Study-level results and caveats: The quantity of clinical and demographic metadata differed by source and by participant and was supplied without curation.

This clone was found once. Its recognized antigen is unknown. No much larger clonotype is one base removed from it; base qualities were not supplied. Another Seattle source contributed samples from volunteer blood donors who had recovered from COVID-19. Each collaborating institution followed its own protocols to collect whole blood in K2EDTA tubes. For TCRbeta analysis, collaborators shipped samples as frozen whole blood, isolated PBMCs, or DNA extracted from either of those sample types. The CDR3 sequence holds 16 residues, the cysteine and phenylalanine included. Only the CDR3 DNA stays, 48 bases, in frame from base 1. At the junction V is shortened by 2 bases and J by 0 bases; bases outside the gene matches: 6. CDR1 SGHTA and CDR2 FQGTGA were looked up in the germline V gene. TCRbeta CDR3 regions were amplified from genomic DNA using the immunoSEQ Assay, a bias-controlled multiplex PCR. In the authors' own workflow: Within the assay, amplification of reference gene primers was used to estimate how many nucleated cells each sample contained. To quantify the absolute abundance of each unique TCRbeta CDR3 rearrangement, sequence reads were collapsed and filtered. For each sample, productive Simpson clonality was calculated as the square root of Simpson's diversity index over productive rearrangements. Held by TCRdb, this immuneACCESS table contains in-frame sequences only and omits some clones. Under half of the omission traces to an unresolved V gene where checked; the cause of the rest is unknown. The V and J calls and clone size come from that table; D and trimming were worked out from the DNA. Across this sample there are 250,000 to 350,000 clones, with 70% to 90% seen only once. Of the sample, 5.5% to 8% falls within the top ten clones.

The rearrangement joined TRBV7-3 to TRBJ1-2; 7 junctional bases match TRBD1. The sequence was collected from a young woman who had recovered from COVID-19. Sequencing was carried out using peripheral blood. The CDR3 protein sequence reads: CASSLPRDSSNYGYTF. The nucleotide sequence is given as TGTGCCAGCAGCTTACCCCGGGACAGCTCTAACTATGGCTACACCTTC.